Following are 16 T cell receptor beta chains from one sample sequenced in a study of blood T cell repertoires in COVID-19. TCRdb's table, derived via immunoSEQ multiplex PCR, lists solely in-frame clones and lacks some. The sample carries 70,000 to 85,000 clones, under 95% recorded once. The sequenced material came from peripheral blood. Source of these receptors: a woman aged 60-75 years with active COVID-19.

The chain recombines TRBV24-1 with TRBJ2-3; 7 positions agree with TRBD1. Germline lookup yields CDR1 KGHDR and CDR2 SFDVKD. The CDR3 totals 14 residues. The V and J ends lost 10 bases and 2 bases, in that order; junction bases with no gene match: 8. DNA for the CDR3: TGTGCCACAAGAAGGACAGGTGACACAGATACGCAGTATTTT. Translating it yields CATRRTGDTDTQYF.

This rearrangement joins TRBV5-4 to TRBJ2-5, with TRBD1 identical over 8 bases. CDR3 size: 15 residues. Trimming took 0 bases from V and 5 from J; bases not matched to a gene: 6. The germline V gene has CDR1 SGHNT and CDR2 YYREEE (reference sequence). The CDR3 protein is CASSLEAGGGETQYF. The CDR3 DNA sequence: TGTGCCAGCAGCTTGGAAGCAGGGGGCGGGGAGACCCAGTACTTC.

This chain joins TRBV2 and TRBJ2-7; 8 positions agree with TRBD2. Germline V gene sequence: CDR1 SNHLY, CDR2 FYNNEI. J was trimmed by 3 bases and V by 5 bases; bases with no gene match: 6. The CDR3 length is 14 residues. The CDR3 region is CASSSLAGSYEQYF. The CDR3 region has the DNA TGTGCCAGCAGTTCTTTAGCGGGAAGCTACGAGCAGTACTTC.

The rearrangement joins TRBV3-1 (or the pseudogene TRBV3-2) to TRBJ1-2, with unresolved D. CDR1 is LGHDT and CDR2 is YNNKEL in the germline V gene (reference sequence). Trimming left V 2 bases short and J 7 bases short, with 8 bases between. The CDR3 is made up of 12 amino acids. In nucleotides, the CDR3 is TGTGCCAGCAGCCAACTCAGAAGTGGCTACACCTTC. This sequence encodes CASSQLRSGYTF.

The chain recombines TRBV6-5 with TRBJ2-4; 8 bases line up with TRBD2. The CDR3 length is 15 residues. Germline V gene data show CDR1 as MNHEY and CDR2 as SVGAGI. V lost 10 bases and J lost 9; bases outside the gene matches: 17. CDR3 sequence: CATKDPGLGGGIQYF. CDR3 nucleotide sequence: TGTGCCACTAAGGATCCGGGACTAGGGGGTGGCATTCAGTACTTC.

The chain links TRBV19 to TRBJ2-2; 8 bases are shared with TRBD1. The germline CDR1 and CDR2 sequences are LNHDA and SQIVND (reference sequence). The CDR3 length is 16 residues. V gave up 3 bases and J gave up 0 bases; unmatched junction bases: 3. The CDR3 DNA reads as TGTGCCAGTAGTATTCGGACAGGGACGAACACCGGGGAGCTGTTTTTT. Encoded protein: CASSIRTGTNTGELFF.

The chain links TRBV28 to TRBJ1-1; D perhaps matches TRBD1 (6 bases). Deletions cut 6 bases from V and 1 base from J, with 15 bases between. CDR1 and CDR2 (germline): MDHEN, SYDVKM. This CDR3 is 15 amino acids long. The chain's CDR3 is CASRYDTGWNTEAFF. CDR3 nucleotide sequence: TGTGCCAGCAGATACGATACAGGGTGGAACACTGAAGCTTTCTTT.

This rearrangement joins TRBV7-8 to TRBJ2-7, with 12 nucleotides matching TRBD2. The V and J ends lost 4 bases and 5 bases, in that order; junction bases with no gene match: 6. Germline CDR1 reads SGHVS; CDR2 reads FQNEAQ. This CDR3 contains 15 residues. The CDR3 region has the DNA TGTGCCAGCAGCTCGAGACTAGCGGGAGTAAACGAGCAGTACTTC. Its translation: CASSSRLAGVNEQYF.

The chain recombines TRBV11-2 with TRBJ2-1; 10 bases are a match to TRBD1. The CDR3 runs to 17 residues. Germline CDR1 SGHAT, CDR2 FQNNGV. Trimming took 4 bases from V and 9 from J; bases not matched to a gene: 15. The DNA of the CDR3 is TGTGCCAGCAGCTCACCGCCCACGTATGGGACAGGGGCTGAGCAGTTCTTC. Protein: CASSSPPTYGTGAEQFF.

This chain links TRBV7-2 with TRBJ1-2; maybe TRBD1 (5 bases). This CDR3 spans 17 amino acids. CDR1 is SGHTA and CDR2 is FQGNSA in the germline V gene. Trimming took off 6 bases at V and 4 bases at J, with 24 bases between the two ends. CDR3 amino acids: CASSKPGLGGILYGYTF. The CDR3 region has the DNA TGTGCCAGCAGTAAACCGGGCCTCGGGGGGATACTCTATGGCTACACCTTC.

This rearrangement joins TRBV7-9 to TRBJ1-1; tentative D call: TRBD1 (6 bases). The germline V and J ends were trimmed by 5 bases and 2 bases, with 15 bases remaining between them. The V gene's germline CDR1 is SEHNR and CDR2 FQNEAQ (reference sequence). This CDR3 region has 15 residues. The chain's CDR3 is CASSSRGGPNTEAFF. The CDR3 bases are TGTGCCAGCAGCAGCCGTGGGGGCCCAAACACTGAAGCTTTCTTT.

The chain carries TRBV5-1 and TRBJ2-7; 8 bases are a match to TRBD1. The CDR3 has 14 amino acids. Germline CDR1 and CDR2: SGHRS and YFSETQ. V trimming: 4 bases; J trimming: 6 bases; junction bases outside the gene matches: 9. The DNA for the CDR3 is TGCGCCAGCAGCACCTTGGACAGGGTTGGCGAGCAGTACTTC. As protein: CASSTLDRVGEQYF.

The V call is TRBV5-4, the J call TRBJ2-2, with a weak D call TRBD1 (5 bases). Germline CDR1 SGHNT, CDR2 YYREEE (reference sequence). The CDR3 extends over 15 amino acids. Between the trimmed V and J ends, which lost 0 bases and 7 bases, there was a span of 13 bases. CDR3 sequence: CASSLGQGVSGELFF. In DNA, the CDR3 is TGTGCCAGCAGCTTGGGGCAGGGTGTAAGCGGGGAGCTGTTTTTT. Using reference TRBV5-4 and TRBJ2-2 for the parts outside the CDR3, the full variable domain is ETGVTQSPTHLIKTRGQQVTLRCSSQSGHNTVSWYQQALGQGPQFIFQYYREEENGRGNFPPRFSGLQFPNYSSELNVNALELDDSALYLCASSLGQGVSGELFFGEGSRLTVL.

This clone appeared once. This chain's CDR3 is CASRRPPLGEQFF. For the CDR3, the DNA is TGTGCCAGCAGGAGACCCCCCCTCGGGGAGCAGTTCTTC. The gene calls are TRBV6-5 and TRBJ2-1; D gene uncertain. Germline V gene data show CDR1 as MNHEY and CDR2 as SVGAGI. The CDR3 is 13 residues long. V dropped 6 bases and J dropped 10 bases, with 16 bases sitting between them.

CDR3: CASQALTSGSRTGELFF. The CDR3 DNA reads as TGTGCCAGTCAAGCCCTCACTAGCGGGAGTCGCACCGGGGAGCTGTTTTTT. The chain has TRBV19 and TRBJ2-2, with 11 nucleotides matching TRBD2. The CDR3 has 17 residues. Germline CDR1 is LNHDA and CDR2 is SQIVND (reference sequence). Trimming cost V 8 bases and J 4 bases; bases outside gene matches: 12.

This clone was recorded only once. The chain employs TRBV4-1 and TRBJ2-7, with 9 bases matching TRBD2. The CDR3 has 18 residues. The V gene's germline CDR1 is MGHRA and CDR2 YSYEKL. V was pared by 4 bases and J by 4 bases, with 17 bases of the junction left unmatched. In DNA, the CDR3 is TGCGCCAGCAGCCCAGGTGGCGGGAGGGCCTCGCCCGCTTACGAGCAGTACTTC. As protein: CASSPGGGRASPAYEQYF.